The entry that follows covers one TCR beta chain sequence. Antigen specificity is unknown. CDR1 SGHTA and CDR2 FQGTGA come from the germline V gene. Between the trimmed V and J ends, which lost 4 bases and 6 bases, there was a span of 16 bases. The length of the CDR3 is 15 residues. This sample stems from a study of cytomegalovirus exposure and HLA in healthy donors. Study details: The 650 to 850 first-cohort repertoires and the approximately 110 validation repertoires shared the same platform, a later analysis reported.

Study findings and constraints: CMV antigen specificity of three CMV-associated chains was confirmed in vitro. It was found in a later analysis that first-cohort TCR clusters tended to co-occur in the 90 to 150 validation repertoires. Reports indicated that the classifier achieved high specificity and sensitivity in diagnosing cytomegalovirus status.

Generated by immunoSEQ multiplex PCR, the TCRdb table keeps only in-frame clones and is missing some. The sample comprises under 200,000 clones, 80% to 90% of which are singletons, and 5% to 7% rests with the top ten. Sequenced material: PBMCs. The sequence was collected from a woman aged 30 to 39 in good health and CMV-seronegative. The rearrangement joins TRBV7-3 to TRBJ2-1, with D unclear. CDR3 in amino acids: CASSSLGLVVNEQFF. The DNA for the CDR3 is TGTGCCAGCAGCTCTCTAGGGCTAGTCGTCAATGAGCAGTTCTTC.